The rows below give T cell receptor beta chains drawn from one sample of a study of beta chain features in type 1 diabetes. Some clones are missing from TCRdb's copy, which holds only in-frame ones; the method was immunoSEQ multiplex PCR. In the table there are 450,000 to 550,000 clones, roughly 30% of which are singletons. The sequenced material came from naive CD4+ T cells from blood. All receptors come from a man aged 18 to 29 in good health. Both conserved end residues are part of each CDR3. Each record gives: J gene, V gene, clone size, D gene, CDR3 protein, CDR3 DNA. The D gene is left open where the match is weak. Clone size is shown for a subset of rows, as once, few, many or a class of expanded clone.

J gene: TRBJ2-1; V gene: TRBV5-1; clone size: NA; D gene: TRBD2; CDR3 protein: CASSTTSGTSGLNEQFF; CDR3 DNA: TGCGCCAGCAGCACAACCTCCGGGACTAGCGGACTCAATGAGCAGTTCTTC
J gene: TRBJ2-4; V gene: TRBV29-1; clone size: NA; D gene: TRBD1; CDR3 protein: CSVRGQLYKNIQYF; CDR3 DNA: TGCAGCGTCCGGGGACAGCTATACAAAAACATTCAGTACTTC
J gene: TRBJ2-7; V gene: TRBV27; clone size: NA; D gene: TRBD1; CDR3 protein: CASSSYTSTGVDEQYF; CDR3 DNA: TGTGCCAGCAGTTCCTATACCTCGACAGGGGTCGACGAGCAGTACTTC
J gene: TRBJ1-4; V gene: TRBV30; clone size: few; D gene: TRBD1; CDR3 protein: CAWSAGTAIANEKLFF; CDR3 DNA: TGTGCCTGGAGTGCGGGGACAGCCATCGCTAATGAAAAACTGTTTTTT
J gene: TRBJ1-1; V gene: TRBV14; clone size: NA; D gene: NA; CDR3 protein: CASSQDRSTEAFF; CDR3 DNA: TGTGCCAGCAGCCAAGATCGCAGCACTGAAGCTTTCTTT
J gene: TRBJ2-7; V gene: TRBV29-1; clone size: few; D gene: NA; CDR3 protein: CSVVYVVGSSYEQYF; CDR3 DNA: TGCAGCGTTGTCTATGTAGTCGGGAGCTCCTACGAGCAGTACTTC
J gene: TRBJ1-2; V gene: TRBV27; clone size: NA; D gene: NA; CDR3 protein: CASSLTMANYGYTF; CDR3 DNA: TGTGCCAGCAGTTTAACAATGGCTAACTATGGCTACACCTTC
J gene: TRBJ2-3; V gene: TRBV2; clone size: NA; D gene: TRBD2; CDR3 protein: CASKSRLAVDTQYF; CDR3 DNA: TGTGCCAGTAAAAGTCGGCTAGCGGTCGATACGCAGTATTTT
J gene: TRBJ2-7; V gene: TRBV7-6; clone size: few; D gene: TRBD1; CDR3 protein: CASSLAPGQGEYEQYF; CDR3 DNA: TGTGCCAGCAGCTTAGCGCCCGGACAGGGTGAATACGAGCAGTACTTC
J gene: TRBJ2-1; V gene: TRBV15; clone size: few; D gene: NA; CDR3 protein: CATSRDSRPYNEQFF; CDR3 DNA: TGTGCCACCAGCAGAGATTCCAGACCTTACAATGAGCAGTTCTTC
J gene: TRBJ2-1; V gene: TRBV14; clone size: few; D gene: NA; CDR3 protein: CASSQDSRDNEQFF; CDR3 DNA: TGTGCCAGCAGCCAAGATTCGAGGGACAATGAGCAGTTCTTC
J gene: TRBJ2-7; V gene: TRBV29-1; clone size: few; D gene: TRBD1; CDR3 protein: CSVTGGTYEQYF; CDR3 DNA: TGCAGCGTGACAGGGGGTACCTACGAGCAGTACTTC
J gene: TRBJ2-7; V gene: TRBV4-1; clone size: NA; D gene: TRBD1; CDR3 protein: CASSPQGAGYEQYF; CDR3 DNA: TGCGCCAGCAGCCCTCAGGGGGCTGGGTACGAGCAGTACTTC
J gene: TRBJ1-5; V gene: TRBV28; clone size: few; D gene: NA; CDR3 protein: CASSLSWQPQHF; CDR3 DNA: TGTGCCAGCAGTCTATCGTGGCAGCCCCAGCATTTT
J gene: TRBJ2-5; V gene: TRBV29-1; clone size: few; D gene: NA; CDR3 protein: CSAGLGETQYF; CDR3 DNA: TGCAGCGCGGGCTTAGGGGAGACCCAGTACTTC
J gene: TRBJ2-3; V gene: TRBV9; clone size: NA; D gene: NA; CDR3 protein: CASSVGDFATQYF; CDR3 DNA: TGTGCCAGCAGCGTAGGGGACTTTGCTACGCAGTATTTT
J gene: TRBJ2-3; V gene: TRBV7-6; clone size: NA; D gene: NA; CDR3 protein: CASRQPGGSADTQYF; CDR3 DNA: TGTGCCAGCAGACAACCCGGCGGGTCAGCAGATACGCAGTATTTT
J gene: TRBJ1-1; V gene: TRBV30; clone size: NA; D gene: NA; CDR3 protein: CAWSVRGENTF; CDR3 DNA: TGTGCCTGGAGTGTAAGGGGGGAGAACACCTTT
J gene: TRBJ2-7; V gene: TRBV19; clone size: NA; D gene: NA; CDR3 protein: CASQSRTDEQYF; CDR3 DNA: TGTGCCAGTCAGTCCAGGACAGACGAGCAGTACTTC
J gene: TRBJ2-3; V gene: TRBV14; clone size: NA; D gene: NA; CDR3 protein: CASSQDMTTDTQYF; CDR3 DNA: TGTGCCAGCAGCCAAGATATGACCACAGATACGCAGTATTTT
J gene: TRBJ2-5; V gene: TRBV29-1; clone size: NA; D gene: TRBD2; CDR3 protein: CIVEPATSGRSVKIQETQYF; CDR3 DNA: TGCATCGTTGAACCCGCGACTAGCGGGAGGTCCGTCAAAATTCAAGAGACCCAGTACTTC
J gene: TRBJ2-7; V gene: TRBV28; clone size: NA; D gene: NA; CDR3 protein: CASSPEWPRYEQYF; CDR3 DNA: TGTGCCAGCAGTCCCGAGTGGCCCCGCTACGAGCAGTACTTC
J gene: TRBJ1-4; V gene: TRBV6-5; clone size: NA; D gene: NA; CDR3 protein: CASSYSPVPGEKLFF; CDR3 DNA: TGTGCCAGCAGTTACTCCCCAGTACCGGGTGAAAAACTGTTTTTT
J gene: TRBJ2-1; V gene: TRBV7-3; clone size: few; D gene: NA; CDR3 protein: CASSLVFSSYNEQFF; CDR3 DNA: TGTGCCAGCAGCTTAGTTTTCAGCTCCTACAATGAGCAGTTCTTC
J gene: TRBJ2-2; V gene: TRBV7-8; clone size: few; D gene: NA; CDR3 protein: CASSPRDRTGELFF; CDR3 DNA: TGTGCCAGCAGCCCCCGGGATCGGACCGGGGAGCTGTTTTTT
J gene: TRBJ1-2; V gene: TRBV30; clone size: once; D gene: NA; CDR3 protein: CAWSVKALRGYGYTF; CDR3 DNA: TGTGCCTGGAGTGTAAAGGCCCTACGGGGGTATGGCTACACCTTC
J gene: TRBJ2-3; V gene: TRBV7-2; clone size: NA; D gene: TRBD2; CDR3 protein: CASSLGGRGTDTQYF; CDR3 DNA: TGTGCCAGCAGCTTAGGTGGGAGGGGCACAGATACGCAGTATTTT
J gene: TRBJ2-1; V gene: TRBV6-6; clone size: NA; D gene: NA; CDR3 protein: CASSYQRNEQFF; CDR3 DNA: TGTGCCAGCAGTTACCAGCGCAATGAGCAGTTCTTC
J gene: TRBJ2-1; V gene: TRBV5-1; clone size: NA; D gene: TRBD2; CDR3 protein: CASSVLAGVDEQFF; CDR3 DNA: TGCGCCAGCAGTGTACTAGCGGGAGTGGATGAGCAGTTCTTC
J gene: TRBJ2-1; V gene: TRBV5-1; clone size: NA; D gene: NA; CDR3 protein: CASSVGQGRYNEQFF; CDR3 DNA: TGCGCCAGCAGTGTGGGGCAGGGACGATACAATGAGCAGTTCTTC
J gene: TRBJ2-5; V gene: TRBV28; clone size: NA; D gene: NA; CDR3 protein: CASSLSSSGTQYF; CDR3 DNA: TGTGCCAGCAGTTTGTCCAGCTCCGGGACCCAGTACTTC
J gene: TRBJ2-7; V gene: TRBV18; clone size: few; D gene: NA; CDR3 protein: CASSPLYGGNEQYF; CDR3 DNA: TGTGCCAGCTCACCACTTTATGGGGGGAACGAGCAGTACTTC
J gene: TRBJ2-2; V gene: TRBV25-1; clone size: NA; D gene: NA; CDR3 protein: CASSVSKTGELFF; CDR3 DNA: TGTGCCAGCAGTGTGAGCAAGACCGGGGAGCTGTTTTTT
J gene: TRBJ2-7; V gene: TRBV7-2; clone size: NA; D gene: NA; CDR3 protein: CASSNLATSYEQYF; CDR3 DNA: TGTGCCAGCAGCAATCTAGCGACCTCCTACGAGCAGTACTTC
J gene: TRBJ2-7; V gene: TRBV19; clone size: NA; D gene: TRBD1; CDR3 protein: CASSIDRGPSYEQYF; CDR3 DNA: TGTGCCAGTAGTATTGACAGGGGGCCTAGCTACGAGCAGTACTTC
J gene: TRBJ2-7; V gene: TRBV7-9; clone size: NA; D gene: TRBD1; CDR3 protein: CASSLEGTGQGYEQYF; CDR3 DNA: TGTGCCAGCAGCTTAGAAGGTACAGGACAGGGCTACGAGCAGTACTTC
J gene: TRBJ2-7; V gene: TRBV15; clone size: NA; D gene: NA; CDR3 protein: CATSKIRGGGPTSTSF; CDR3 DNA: TGTGCCACCAGCAAGATCAGAGGGGGAGGGCCTACGAGTACCTCCTTC
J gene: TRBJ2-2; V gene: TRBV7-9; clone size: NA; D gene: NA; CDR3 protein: CASSLGRSSTGELFF; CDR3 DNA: TGTGCCAGCAGCTTAGGACGCAGCAGCACCGGGGAGCTGTTTTTT
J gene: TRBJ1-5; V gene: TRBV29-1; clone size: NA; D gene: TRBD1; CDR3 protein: CSVSDRNGNQPQHF; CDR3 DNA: TGCAGCGTATCGGACAGGAACGGCAATCAGCCCCAGCATTTT
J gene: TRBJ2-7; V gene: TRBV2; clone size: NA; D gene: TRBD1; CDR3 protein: CASSLGTGTEQYF; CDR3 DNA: TGTGCCAGCAGTCTAGGGACAGGGACCGAGCAGTACTTC
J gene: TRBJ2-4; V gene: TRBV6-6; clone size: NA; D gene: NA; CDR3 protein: CASSYSISRNIQYF; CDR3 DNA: TGTGCCAGCAGTTACTCGATTAGCCGGAACATTCAGTACTTC
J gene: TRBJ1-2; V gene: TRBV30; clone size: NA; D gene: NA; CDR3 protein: CAWTGLRGYTF; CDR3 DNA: TGTGCCTGGACAGGGTTGAGGGGCTACACCTTC
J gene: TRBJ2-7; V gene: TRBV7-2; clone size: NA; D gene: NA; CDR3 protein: CASSLFWTVSYEQYF; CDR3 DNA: TGTGCCAGCAGCTTATTTTGGACAGTCTCCTACGAGCAGTACTTC
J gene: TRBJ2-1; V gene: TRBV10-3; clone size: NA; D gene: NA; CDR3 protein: CATRDHNEQFF; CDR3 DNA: TGTGCCACCCGGGACCACAATGAGCAGTTCTTC
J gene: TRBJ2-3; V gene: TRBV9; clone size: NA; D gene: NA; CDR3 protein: CASSVVVSTDTQYF; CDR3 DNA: TGTGCCAGCAGCGTAGTTGTTAGCACAGATACGCAGTATTTT
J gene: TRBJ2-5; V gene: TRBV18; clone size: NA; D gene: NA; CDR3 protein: CASSDQRETQYF; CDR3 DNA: TGTGCCAGCTCGGATCAGCGAGAGACCCAGTACTTC
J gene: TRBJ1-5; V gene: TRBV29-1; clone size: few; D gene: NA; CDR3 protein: CSVSDTNQPQHF; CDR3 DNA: TGCAGCGTGTCGGACACCAATCAGCCCCAGCATTTT
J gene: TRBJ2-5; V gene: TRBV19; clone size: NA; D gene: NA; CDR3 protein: CASSIGGETQYF; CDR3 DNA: TGTGCCAGTAGTATAGGGGGAGAGACCCAGTACTTC
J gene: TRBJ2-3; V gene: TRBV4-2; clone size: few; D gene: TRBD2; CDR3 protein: CASSQDQRLAGDLDTQYF; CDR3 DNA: TGTGCCAGCAGCCAAGATCAAAGACTAGCGGGAGACTTGGATACGCAGTATTTT
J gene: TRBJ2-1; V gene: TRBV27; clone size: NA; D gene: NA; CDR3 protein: CASRFGEYNEQFF; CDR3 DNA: TGTGCCAGCAGATTTGGAGAGTACAATGAGCAGTTCTTC